The rows below give T cell receptor beta chains drawn from one sample of a study of T cells after yellow fever vaccination. Using its own MiXCR run on the 5' RACE reads, TCRdb lists one record per CDR3 protein. Among 160,000 or so distinct CDR3 sequences listed, around 7.3% were seen once. This sample comprised CD4+ T cells sorted from PBMCs, obtained less than 6 days after the first yellow fever vaccination. The receptors derive from a man aged 18 to 29 who received the YFV17D yellow fever vaccine. Each CDR3 is given with its conserved first and last residue. Each record gives: D gene, J gene, V gene, clone size, CDR3 protein, CDR3 DNA. The D gene is left open where the match is weak. A row's size may be missing; if present it is once, few, many or a size class.

D gene: .
J gene: TRBJ1-5
V gene: TRBV5-1
clone size: few
CDR3 protein: CASSFGQQPNQPQHF
CDR3 DNA: TGCGCCAGCAGCTTTGGACAACAACCTAACCAGCCCCAGCATTTT

D gene: TRBD1
J gene: TRBJ1-5
V gene: TRBV6-2/TRBV6-3
clone size: few
CDR3 protein: CASRAGTGFEQPQHF
CDR3 DNA: TGTGCCAGCAGAGCGGGGACAGGGTTCGAGCAGCCCCAGCATTTT

D gene: TRBD2
J gene: TRBJ2-5
V gene: TRBV7-3
clone size: many
CDR3 protein: CASSRTSGLQETQYF
CDR3 DNA: TGTGCCAGCAGCCGGACTAGCGGGCTGCAAGAGACCCAGTACTTC

D gene: TRBD1
J gene: TRBJ1-5
V gene: TRBV6-5
clone size: many
CDR3 protein: CASSTGTGGRQPQHF
CDR3 DNA: TGTGCCAGCAGTACGGGGACAGGGGGGAGGCAGCCCCAGCATTTT

D gene: .
J gene: TRBJ1-6
V gene: TRBV28
clone size: many
CDR3 protein: CASSNNSPLHF
CDR3 DNA: TGTGCCAGCAGTAATAATTCACCCCTCCACTTT

D gene: TRBD1
J gene: TRBJ1-5
V gene: TRBV18
clone size: .
CDR3 protein: CASSPFATGARQPQHF
CDR3 DNA: TGTGCCAGCTCACCGTTCGCGACAGGGGCTAGACAGCCCCAGCATTTT

D gene: TRBD2
J gene: TRBJ2-7
V gene: TRBV6-2/TRBV6-3
clone size: many
CDR3 protein: CASTHRGGYEQYF
CDR3 DNA: TGTGCCAGCACCCACCGGGGGGGCTACGAGCAGTACTTC

D gene: .
J gene: TRBJ1-1
V gene: TRBV5-1
clone size: many
CDR3 protein: CASSLAGLMNTEAFF
CDR3 DNA: TGCGCCAGCAGCTTGGCGGGACTCATGAACACTGAAGCTTTCTTT

D gene: TRBD1
J gene: TRBJ2-2
V gene: TRBV18
clone size: .
CDR3 protein: CASSPRQGVDTGELFF
CDR3 DNA: TGTGCCAGCTCACCACGACAGGGGGTGGACACCGGGGAGCTGTTTTTT

D gene: TRBD1
J gene: TRBJ2-3
V gene: TRBV5-1
clone size: few
CDR3 protein: CASSIGQATDTQYF
CDR3 DNA: TGCGCCAGCAGCATAGGACAGGCAACAGATACGCAGTATTTT

D gene: .
J gene: TRBJ1-6
V gene: TRBV5-1
clone size: many
CDR3 protein: CASSLGVRADSPLHF
CDR3 DNA: TGCGCCAGCAGCTTGGGGGTCAGGGCAGACTCACCCCTCCACTTT

D gene: .
J gene: TRBJ1-1
V gene: TRBV3-1
clone size: .
CDR3 protein: CASSHPWGLNTEAFF
CDR3 DNA: TGTGCCAGCAGCCACCCATGGGGCCTGAACACTGAAGCTTTCTTT

D gene: .
J gene: TRBJ1-6
V gene: TRBV2
clone size: .
CDR3 protein: CASSPQYNSPLHF
CDR3 DNA: TGTGCCAGCAGTCCACAGTATAATTCACCCCTCCACTTT

D gene: TRBD2
J gene: TRBJ2-1
V gene: TRBV6-1
clone size: few
CDR3 protein: CASSPSSGGHNEQFF
CDR3 DNA: TGTGCCAGCAGTCCCTCTAGCGGGGGACACAATGAGCAGTTCTTC

D gene: TRBD2
J gene: TRBJ2-1
V gene: TRBV6-5
clone size: many
CDR3 protein: CASSYTSGGQEQFF
CDR3 DNA: TGTGCCAGCAGTTACACTAGCGGGGGTCAAGAGCAGTTCTTC

D gene: TRBD1
J gene: TRBJ1-2
V gene: TRBV12-3/TRBV12-4
clone size: many
CDR3 protein: CASSPDRVYTF
CDR3 DNA: TGTGCCAGCAGTCCGGACAGGGTCTACACCTTC

D gene: TRBD1
J gene: TRBJ2-5
V gene: TRBV27
clone size: many
CDR3 protein: CASRPYWGQDQETQYF
CDR3 DNA: TGTGCCAGCAGACCATATTGGGGACAGGACCAAGAGACCCAGTACTTC

D gene: .
J gene: TRBJ1-2
V gene: TRBV5-1
clone size: .
CDR3 protein: CASSLDTGNYGYTF
CDR3 DNA: TGCGCCAGCAGCTTGGACACAGGGAACTATGGCTACACCTTC

D gene: .
J gene: TRBJ1-1
V gene: TRBV5-1
clone size: many
CDR3 protein: CASSAGTLNTEAFF
CDR3 DNA: TGCGCCAGCAGCGCCGGGACTCTGAACACTGAAGCTTTCTTT

D gene: TRBD1
J gene: TRBJ2-6
V gene: TRBV7-2
clone size: many
CDR3 protein: CASSPSTTGRRVLTF
CDR3 DNA: TGTGCCAGCAGCCCAAGCACGACAGGGCGGAGGGTCCTGACTTTC

D gene: .
J gene: TRBJ1-5
V gene: TRBV7-2
clone size: many
CDR3 protein: CASSLGVGPWSGQPQHF
CDR3 DNA: TGTGCCAGCAGCTTAGGGGTGGGTCCCTGGTCAGGTCAGCCCCAGCATTTT

D gene: TRBD2
J gene: TRBJ2-7
V gene: TRBV7-2
clone size: many
CDR3 protein: CASSQLAGAYEQYF
CDR3 DNA: TGTGCCAGCAGCCAGCTAGCGGGGGCCTACGAGCAGTACTTC

D gene: .
J gene: TRBJ2-7
V gene: TRBV12-3/TRBV12-4
clone size: few
CDR3 protein: CASSQDHGRSGEQYF
CDR3 DNA: TGTGCCAGCAGCCAGGACCACGGCAGGTCAGGCGAGCAGTACTTC

D gene: TRBD2
J gene: TRBJ2-3
V gene: TRBV5-1
clone size: many
CDR3 protein: CASRRASGGPSTDTQYF
CDR3 DNA: TGCGCCAGCAGAAGGGCTAGCGGGGGTCCCAGCACAGATACGCAGTATTTT

D gene: TRBD1
J gene: TRBJ1-4
V gene: TRBV5-4
clone size: .
CDR3 protein: CASSLSAGGGEKLFF
CDR3 DNA: TGTGCCAGCAGCTTATCTGCAGGGGGCGGTGAAAAACTGTTTTTT

D gene: .
J gene: TRBJ2-5
V gene: TRBV7-2
clone size: .
CDR3 protein: CASSLGTYQETQYF
CDR3 DNA: TGTGCCAGCAGCTTAGGGACGTACCAAGAGACCCAGTACTTC

D gene: .
J gene: TRBJ1-1
V gene: TRBV27
clone size: many
CDR3 protein: CASSSIGRSAFF
CDR3 DNA: TGTGCCAGCAGTTCCATCGGTAGATCGGCTTTCTTT

D gene: .
J gene: TRBJ1-1
V gene: TRBV10-3
clone size: many
CDR3 protein: CAISELAPNTEAFF
CDR3 DNA: TGTGCCATCAGTGAGTTGGCACCGAACACTGAAGCTTTCTTT

D gene: .
J gene: TRBJ2-7
V gene: TRBV6-2/TRBV6-3
clone size: many
CDR3 protein: CASRKGGQGGEQYF
CDR3 DNA: TGTGCCAGCAGGAAGGGCGGACAAGGTGGCGAGCAGTACTTC

D gene: .
J gene: TRBJ2-1
V gene: TRBV11-2
clone size: many
CDR3 protein: CASTLEGGRDNEQFF
CDR3 DNA: TGTGCCAGCACCCTAGAGGGGGGCCGGGACAATGAGCAGTTCTTC

D gene: .
J gene: TRBJ2-7
V gene: TRBV7-6
clone size: few
CDR3 protein: CASSSYGSYEQYF
CDR3 DNA: TGTGCCAGCAGCTCTTACGGTTCCTACGAGCAGTACTTC

D gene: TRBD1
J gene: TRBJ2-5
V gene: TRBV20-1
clone size: .
CDR3 protein: CSARVVLGRGRGETQYF
CDR3 DNA: TGCAGTGCTAGAGTGGTGTTGGGTAGGGGGCGAGGGGAGACCCAGTACTTC

D gene: .
J gene: TRBJ2-1
V gene: TRBV2
clone size: few
CDR3 protein: CASRLHVEQFF
CDR3 DNA: TGTGCCAGCAGATTGCATGTTGAGCAGTTCTTC

D gene: TRBD1
J gene: TRBJ1-1
V gene: TRBV6-1
clone size: .
CDR3 protein: CASREGALTEAFF
CDR3 DNA: TGTGCCAGCAGGGAGGGGGCGCTCACTGAAGCTTTCTTT

D gene: .
J gene: TRBJ2-1
V gene: TRBV5-1
clone size: many
CDR3 protein: CASSLERGGEQFF
CDR3 DNA: TGCGCCAGCAGCTTGGAACGGGGAGGAGAGCAGTTCTTC

D gene: TRBD1
J gene: TRBJ2-5
V gene: TRBV9
clone size: few
CDR3 protein: CASSPGGPQETQYF
CDR3 DNA: TGTGCCAGCAGCCCAGGGGGCCCCCAAGAGACCCAGTACTTC

D gene: TRBD1
J gene: TRBJ2-5
V gene: TRBV7-2
clone size: many
CDR3 protein: CASSQGANRGETQYF
CDR3 DNA: TGTGCCAGCAGCCAGGGGGCTAACAGGGGAGAGACCCAGTACTTC

D gene: TRBD1
J gene: TRBJ2-7
V gene: TRBV5-4
clone size: few
CDR3 protein: CASSLGQGGAYEQYF
CDR3 DNA: TGTGCCAGCAGCCTAGGACAGGGGGGAGCCTACGAGCAGTACTTC

D gene: .
J gene: TRBJ2-5
V gene: TRBV4-1
clone size: many
CDR3 protein: CASSQDGRGPETQYF
CDR3 DNA: TGCGCCAGCAGCCAAGATGGGAGGGGGCCGGAGACCCAGTACTTC

D gene: TRBD2
J gene: TRBJ2-5
V gene: TRBV11-2
clone size: many
CDR3 protein: CASSRGLAEETQYF
CDR3 DNA: TGTGCCAGCAGCCGAGGACTAGCGGAAGAGACCCAGTACTTC

D gene: TRBD2
J gene: TRBJ2-5
V gene: TRBV20-1
clone size: .
CDR3 protein: CSERGLGTETQYF
CDR3 DNA: TGCAGTGAGAGAGGACTAGGAACGGAGACCCAGTACTTC

D gene: .
J gene: TRBJ2-3
V gene: TRBV20-1
clone size: .
CDR3 protein: CSAYPRGPEDTQYF
CDR3 DNA: TGCAGTGCATACCCCCGGGGCCCCGAGGATACGCAGTATTTT

D gene: TRBD1
J gene: TRBJ2-7
V gene: TRBV27
clone size: many
CDR3 protein: CASTRTGAYEQYF
CDR3 DNA: TGTGCCAGCACCCGGACAGGCGCCTACGAGCAGTACTTC

D gene: .
J gene: TRBJ2-3
V gene: TRBV6-6
clone size: many
CDR3 protein: CASAAPTDTQYF
CDR3 DNA: TGTGCCAGCGCGGCCCCCACAGATACGCAGTATTTT

D gene: .
J gene: TRBJ2-1
V gene: TRBV12-5
clone size: few
CDR3 protein: CASGRSEQFF
CDR3 DNA: TGTGCTAGTGGTCGATCTGAGCAGTTCTTC

D gene: .
J gene: TRBJ2-5
V gene: TRBV18
clone size: few
CDR3 protein: CASSPPDTGGETQYF
CDR3 DNA: TGTGCCAGCTCACCACCCGATACCGGTGGGGAGACCCAGTACTTC

D gene: TRBD1
J gene: TRBJ2-2
V gene: TRBV24-1
clone size: many
CDR3 protein: CATSDIMTGVDTGELFF
CDR3 DNA: TGTGCCACCAGTGATATAATGACAGGGGTGGATACCGGGGAGCTGTTTTTT

D gene: .
J gene: TRBJ2-1
V gene: TRBV5-1
clone size: many
CDR3 protein: CASRDIGWGGPSLDEQFF
CDR3 DNA: TGCGCCAGCAGGGATATTGGGTGGGGGGGCCCCAGTTTGGATGAGCAGTTCTTC

D gene: TRBD1
J gene: TRBJ2-5
V gene: TRBV5-1
clone size: many
CDR3 protein: CASSSGQGRETQYF
CDR3 DNA: TGCGCCAGCAGCTCGGGACAGGGAAGAGAGACCCAGTACTTC

D gene: .
J gene: TRBJ2-1
V gene: TRBV6-2/TRBV6-3
clone size: many
CDR3 protein: CASSSGWLNEQFF
CDR3 DNA: TGTGCCAGCAGTTCCGGGTGGCTTAATGAGCAGTTCTTC

D gene: TRBD1
J gene: TRBJ2-5
V gene: TRBV7-3
clone size: many
CDR3 protein: CASGETGTGGETQYF
CDR3 DNA: TGTGCCAGCGGAGAAACCGGGACAGGGGGCGAGACCCAGTACTTC

D gene: .
J gene: TRBJ1-2
V gene: TRBV20-1
clone size: many
CDR3 protein: CSASGALGPYGYTF
CDR3 DNA: TGCAGTGCTAGTGGGGCCTTGGGACCATATGGCTACACCTTC

D gene: .
J gene: TRBJ1-6
V gene: TRBV2
clone size: many
CDR3 protein: CASRRDYNSPLHF
CDR3 DNA: TGTGCCAGCCGACGGGACTATAATTCACCCCTCCACTTT

D gene: .
J gene: TRBJ2-5
V gene: TRBV5-1
clone size: many
CDR3 protein: CASSHGTKQETQYF
CDR3 DNA: TGCGCCAGCAGCCACGGGACAAAACAAGAGACCCAGTACTTC